Presented here are 20 T cell receptor beta chains from one specimen sequenced in a study of blood T cell repertoires in COVID-19. Data came from immunoSEQ multiplex PCR; TCRdb stores just in-frame clones and leaves some out. The sample lists more than 25,000 clones; 83% were seen once. The source material was peripheral blood. These receptors originate from a man between 65 and 79 years old with active COVID-19.

Written as DNA, the CDR3 is TGCGCCAGCGAGCGGGGGGACACCGGGGAGCTGTTTTTT. Its protein product is CASERGDTGELFF. The chain joins TRBV5-1 to TRBJ2-2, with 9 bases fitting TRBD2. The CDR3 runs to 13 residues. Germline CDR1 reads SGHRS; CDR2 reads YFSETQ. Trimming cost V 7 bases and J 3 bases; bases outside gene matches: 1.

The chain joins TRBV6-5 to TRBJ1-1, with TRBD1 matching over 7 bases. This CDR3 region has 15 residues. From germline, CDR1 is MNHEY and CDR2 SVGAGI. After removal of 6 bases from V and 0 bases from J, the junction contained 7 bases not matched to a gene. Here the CDR3 DNA reads TGTGCCAGCAGCCCGGGACAGATCATGAACACTGAAGCTTTCTTT. Its protein is CASSPGQIMNTEAFF.

This sequence joins TRBV28 and TRBJ2-1; D not certain. V gave up 5 bases and J gave up 0 bases, with 5 bases separating them. CDR3 size: 13 residues. Germline V gene data show CDR1 as MDHEN and CDR2 as SYDVKM. CDR3 DNA: TGTGCCAGCAGTGGAGACTCCTACAATGAGCAGTTCTTC. Translated: CASSGDSYNEQFF.

The V gene is TRBV5-4, the J gene TRBJ1-1; D is unresolved. V was pared by 1 base and J by 5 bases, with 21 bases between. CDR1 and CDR2 (germline): SGHNT, YYREEE (reference sequence). The CDR3 has 17 amino acids. The chain's CDR3 is CASSLLMTHTGWTEAFF. The CDR3 DNA follows: TGTGCCAGCAGCTTGTTAATGACACACACTGGATGGACTGAAGCTTTCTTT.

The genes are TRBV20-1 and TRBJ2-3; 11 bases are a match to TRBD1. The J segment lost 5 bases and the V segment lost 3 bases, leaving 10 bases of the junction unmatched. The germline V gene has CDR1 DFQATT and CDR2 SNEGSKA (reference sequence). This CDR3 is built from 16 residues. The CDR3 loop is CSASRRGQGARDTQYF. The CDR3 DNA reads TGCAGTGCTAGTAGGCGTGGACAGGGGGCAAGAGATACGCAGTATTTT.

CDR3 amino acids: CASSLRLPSTDTQYF. For the CDR3, the DNA is TGTGCCAGCAGCCTACGGTTACCTAGCACAGATACGCAGTATTTT. This chain uses TRBV3-1 (or the pseudogene TRBV3-2) with TRBJ2-3; D is ambiguous. CDR1 is LGHDT and CDR2 is YNNKEL in the germline V gene (reference sequence). Trimming took 4 bases from V and 0 from J, leaving 11 bases between them. The CDR3 consists of 15 residues.

The rearrangement uses TRBV5-4 and TRBJ1-3, with TRBD1 matching 9 bases. Per the germline V gene, CDR1 is SGHNT and CDR2 is YYREEE (reference sequence). The J segment lost 0 bases and the V segment lost 4 bases, leaving 5 bases of the junction unmatched. This CDR3 is built from 16 residues. CDR3 nucleotide sequence: TGTGCCAGCAGCGGTGGGACAGGGTACTCTGGAAACACCATATATTTT. The encoded protein is CASSGGTGYSGNTIYF.

The rearrangement joins TRBV2 to TRBJ2-4; TRBD1 aligns across 7 bases. V was pared by 6 bases and J by 8 bases, with 13 bases of the junction left unmatched. Germline CDR1 and CDR2: SNHLY and FYNNEI. The CDR3 is 15 amino acids. CDR3 amino acids: CASRRQGVPNDIQYF. DNA for the CDR3: TGTGCCAGCAGAAGGCAGGGGGTCCCAAATGACATTCAGTACTTC.

A note on this clone: The same CDR3 can be traced to other DNA sequences in this sample. The chain employs TRBV2 and TRBJ2-1; tentatively, D is TRBD2 (6 bases). V lost 8 bases and J 7 bases, leaving 6 bases between the germline ends. The CDR3 extends over 10 amino acids. CDR1 and CDR2 (germline): SNHLY, FYNNEI. CDR3 in DNA: TGTGCCAGCGGGGGGAATGAGCAGTTCTTC. Amino acid sequence: CASGGNEQFF. The full variable domain, its missing parts supplied by reference TRBV2 and TRBJ2-1, is EPEVTQTPSHQVTQMGQEVILRCVPISNHLYFYWYRQILGQKVEFLVSFYNNEISEKSEIFDDQFSVERPDGSNFTLKIRSTKLEDSAMYFCASGGNEQFFGPGTRLTVL.

This CDR3 reads CASSLRGGPTDTQYF. For the CDR3, the DNA is TGTGCCAGCAGCTTACGCGGGGGTCCCACAGATACGCAGTATTTT. The chain combines TRBV7-3 with TRBJ2-3; 7 positions match TRBD2. The CDR3 is 15 amino acids. V lost 2 bases and J lost 2; bases outside the gene matches: 4. The V gene's germline CDR1 is SGHTA and CDR2 FQGTGA.

The DNA of the CDR3 is TGTGCCAGCAGTTTCGCCGCCAGGGGCAATCAGCCCCAGCATTTT. It specifies CASSFAARGNQPQHF. The rearrangement uses TRBV28 and TRBJ1-5, with a weak D call TRBD1 (5 bases). This CDR3 spans 15 amino acids. In germline, CDR1 is MDHEN, CDR2 SYDVKM. The V end lost 3 bases, the J end lost 2 bases, and 11 bases lay between the germline ends.

V gene TRBV29-1 combines with J gene TRBJ2-3; D is perhaps TRBD1 (6 bases). The CDR3 loop spans 16 amino acids. Germline V lookup: CDR1 SQVTM, CDR2 ANQGSEA. V shed 4 bases and J shed 2 bases, with 19 bases lying between them. The CDR3 spells CSVAPFRGLNTDTQYF. DNA for the CDR3: TGCAGCGTTGCCCCTTTCAGGGGCCTTAACACAGATACGCAGTATTTT.

The DNA of the CDR3 is TGTGCCAGCAGCTCGAGGACTCCGACCGGGGAGCTGTTTTTT. Translated, it gives CASSSRTPTGELFF. This rearrangement joins TRBV12-1 to TRBJ2-2; the table names TRBD2, a call not compared with the DNA. TRBV12-1 is a listed pseudogene. The CDR3 contains 14 residues.

The CDR3 DNA is TGTGCCAGCAGTAGACAGGGACCCGATAGCAATCAGCCCCAGCATTTT. Amino acids: CASSRQGPDSNQPQHF. V and J are TRBV27 and TRBJ1-5; 7 positions agree with TRBD1. J gave up 0 bases and V 5 bases, and 7 bases lay outside the gene matches. The CDR3 spans 16 residues. CDR1 and CDR2 from the germline V gene are MNHEY and SMNVEV (reference sequence).

V usage is TRBV6-1 and J usage is TRBJ1-2; D is possibly TRBD1 (5 bases). The V gene lost 2 bases and the J gene lost 3 bases, with 7 bases spanning the gap. Germline V gene sequence: CDR1 MNHNS, CDR2 SASEGT. The CDR3 contains 13 residues. Here the CDR3 DNA reads TGTGCCAGCAGTGAAACCAGGGACTATGGCTACACCTTC. As protein: CASSETRDYGYTF.

The V call is TRBV7-3, the J call TRBJ2-1; D is ambiguous. The CDR3 consists of 15 residues. V was clipped by 6 bases and J by 4 bases, with 16 bases between them. Germline V lookup: CDR1 SGHTA, CDR2 FQGTGA. CDR3 nucleotide sequence: TGTGCCAGCAGTTACGATATGAGCCCATACAATGAGCAGTTCTTC. Amino acids: CASSYDMSPYNEQFF.

This clone was recorded only once. The V call is TRBV27, the J call TRBJ2-7; weak D call: TRBD2 (5 bases). The germline V and J ends were trimmed by 3 bases and 2 bases, with 8 bases remaining between them. The CDR3 has 13 amino acids. Per germline, CDR1 MNHEY and CDR2 SMNVEV (reference sequence). The CDR3, as DNA: TGTGCCAGCAGTTTTCAGCGGACCTACGAGCAGTACTTC. Translating it yields CASSFQRTYEQYF.

This clone came up once. The V gene is TRBV2, the J gene TRBJ1-1; weak D call: TRBD1 (5 bases). Germline V gene lookup returns CDR1 SNHLY and CDR2 FYNNEI. With 2 bases removed from V and 1 base from J, the gap between germline ends came to 5 bases. The CDR3 sequence is 13 residues long. CDR3 sequence reads: CASSEQGNTEAFF. DNA of the CDR3: TGTGCCAGCAGTGAACAGGGGAACACTGAAGCTTTCTTT.

The gene calls are TRBV6-2 or TRBV6-3 and TRBJ1-1; no reliable D call. This CDR3 is built from 14 residues. Trimming removed 5 bases at V and 1 base at J, with 11 bases between. Germline V gene sequence: CDR1 MNHEY, CDR2 SVGEGT. CDR3 nucleotide sequence: TGTGCCAGCAGTAACCCCGGTGAGAACACTGAAGCTTTCTTT. It is translated as CASSNPGENTEAFF.

This clone was seen a single time. Here the CDR3 reads CASSPRDSENSPLHF. For the CDR3, the DNA is TGTGCCAGCAGCCCTCGGGACAGCGAAAATTCACCCCTCCACTTT. The chain uses TRBV9 and TRBJ1-6; 7 bases are shared with TRBD1. The CDR3 consists of 15 residues. The junction had 8 bases not matched to a gene; V was cut back by 4 bases and J by 7 bases. Germline loops: CDR1 SGDLS, CDR2 YYNGEE.